A single sample is the source of the 18 T cell receptor beta chains below, sequenced in a study of blood T cell repertoires in COVID-19 (dated by TCRdb to the early 2020s). Libraries were built with the immunoSEQ multiplex PCR assay. TCRdb obtained this table from immuneACCESS and retained in-frame rearrangements with V and J assigned. These tables miss some clones; where compared with another copy, unresolved V genes account for less than half of the shortfall, and the remainder is unexplained. The sample profile shows 200,000 to 250,000 clones; 85% to 90% of them were found once. Of the sample, 3% to 4% falls within the top ten clones. The source material was PBMCs or T cells enriched from blood (not recorded which). Every receptor here comes from a woman in her late teens or twenties in a cohort exposed to, infected with or recovered from COVID-19 (not recorded which).

J is TRBJ2-7 and V is TRBV19; tentative D call: TRBD1 (6 bases). CDR3 length: 13 residues. The germline V gene has CDR1 LNHDA and CDR2 SQIVND (reference sequence). V was pared by 11 bases and J by 0 bases, with 14 bases between. Written as DNA, the CDR3 is TGTGCCTGTGCAGGGGAAAACTCCTACGAGCAGTACTTC. It translates to CACAGENSYEQYF.

The genes are TRBV10-3 and TRBJ2-7; TRBD1 aligns across 12 bases. The CDR3 sequence is 15 residues long. Germline loops: CDR1 ENHRY, CDR2 SYGVKD. Trimming took 10 bases from V and 4 from J; bases not matched to a gene: 11. The CDR3 nucleotides are TGTGCCAGCGGCGATCGGGACAGGGGGCTTTACGAGCAGTACTTC. Translating gives CASGDRDRGLYEQYF.

This chain connects TRBV28 to TRBJ1-2; no firm D call. The germline V gene encodes CDR1 MDHEN and CDR2 SYDVKM. The CDR3 runs to 11 residues. The V and J ends lost 3 bases and 7 bases respectively, with 6 bases between them. In DNA form, the CDR3 reads TGTGCCAGCAGTTTCGGGTTTGGCTACACCTTC. The encoded protein is CASSFGFGYTF.

J is TRBJ2-3 and V is TRBV5-4; the match to TRBD2 covers 9 bases. J was trimmed by 1 base and V by 5 bases; bases with no gene match: 2. CDR3 length equals 14 residues. Germline CDR1 reads SGHNT; CDR2 reads YYREEE (reference sequence). The CDR3 region is CASRGGGGTDTQYF. In nucleotides, the CDR3 is TGTGCCAGCAGAGGCGGGGGGGGCACAGATACGCAGTATTTT. The full variable domain, rest sourced from reference TRBV5-4 and TRBJ2-3, is ETGVTQSPTHLIKTRGQQVTLRCSSQSGHNTVSWYQQALGQGPQFIFQYYREEENGRGNFPPRFSGLQFPNYSSELNVNALELDDSALYLCASRGGGGTDTQYFGPGTRLTVL.

This sequence joins TRBV4-1 and TRBJ1-3; D gene ambiguous. The CDR3 spans 15 residues. The germline CDR1 and CDR2 sequences are MGHRA and YSYEKL. The V end lost 0 bases, the J end lost 4 bases, and 10 bases lay between the germline ends. CDR3 coding DNA: TGCGCCAGCAGCCAAGATCGGGGAGAAGGAAACACCATATATTTT. Translating it yields CASSQDRGEGNTIYF.

This chain uses TRBV6-2 or TRBV6-3 with TRBJ1-5; no clear D gene. The V gene lost 0 bases and the J gene lost 7 bases, with 10 bases spanning the gap. Germline V CDR1 and CDR2: MNHEY, SVGEGT. This CDR3 region has 14 residues. This CDR3 is CASSYSNEGQPQHF. CDR3 nucleotides: TGTGCCAGCAGTTACTCAAACGAGGGACAGCCCCAGCATTTT.

The chain carries TRBV25-1 and TRBJ1-2; no reliable D call. The germline V gene encodes CDR1 MGHDK and CDR2 SYGVNS. With 5 bases removed from V and 8 bases from J, the gap between germline ends came to 18 bases. CDR3 length equals 14 residues. CDR3 loop: CASSPRTGSGGYTF. CDR3 nucleotide sequence: TGTGCCAGCAGTCCCCGGACCGGCTCGGGAGGCTACACCTTC.

The chain couples TRBV27 to TRBJ1-5; no definite D call. Germline V CDR1 and CDR2: MNHEY, SMNVEV (reference sequence). CDR3 length equals 16 residues. The V gene lost 8 bases and the J gene lost 5 bases, with 22 bases spanning the gap. The CDR3 reads CASAGWMGPGDQPQHF. In DNA, the CDR3 is TGTGCCAGCGCCGGGTGGATGGGCCCCGGGGATCAGCCCCAGCATTTT.

The sample holds one count of this clone. The CDR3 DNA is TGTGCCAGCGGAGGGGCCGCTAATGAAAAACTGTTTTTT. Its translation: CASGGAANEKLFF. The genes are TRBV7-9 and TRBJ1-4; D is perhaps TRBD1 (5 bases). CDR1 and CDR2 from the germline V gene are SEHNR and FQNEAQ (reference sequence). This CDR3 contains 13 residues. Trimming pared 8 bases from V and 3 bases from J, leaving 10 bases between. Together with reference TRBV7-9 and TRBJ1-4, the CDR3 gives the full variable domain: DTGVSQNPRHKITKRGQNVTFRCDPISEHNRLYWYRQTLGQGPEFLTYFQNEAQLEKSRLLSDRFSAERPKGSFSTLEIQRTEQGDSAMYLCASGGAANEKLFFGSGTQLSVL.

This rearrangement joins TRBV15 to TRBJ2-5; 7 bases are shared with TRBD2. CDR1 is LNHNV and CDR2 is YYDKDF in the germline V gene (reference sequence). The CDR3 has 17 residues. With 1 base clipped from V and 3 bases from J, the junction kept 11 bases outside the gene matches. The CDR3 nucleotides are TGTGCCACCAGCAGAGCCCATCAGTGGGAGGGCAAAGAGACCCAGTACTTC. It yields the protein CATSRAHQWEGKETQYF.

The chain employs TRBV5-6 and TRBJ1-1; a weak D match, TRBD1 (6 bases). CDR1 and CDR2 from the germline V gene are SGHDT and YYEEEE. This CDR3 contains 15 residues. Trimming cost V 0 bases and J 4 bases, with 13 bases left between them. The CDR3 loop reads CASSLARQGSTEAFF. The CDR3 DNA sequence: TGTGCCAGCAGCTTGGCCCGGCAGGGGAGCACTGAAGCTTTCTTT. Based on the CDR3 plus reference TRBV5-6 and TRBJ1-1, the full variable domain is DAGVTQSPTHLIKTRGQQVTLRCSPKSGHDTVSWYQQALGQGPQFIFQYYEEEERQRGNFPDRFSGHQFPNYSSELNVNALLLGDSALYLCASSLARQGSTEAFFGQGTRLTVV.

This sequence joins TRBV5-1 and TRBJ1-2, with D perhaps matching TRBD1 (5 bases). The V and J ends lost 4 bases and 7 bases respectively, with 17 bases between them. CDR3 size: 14 residues. Germline values: CDR1 SGHRS, CDR2 YFSETQ. The CDR3 DNA follows: TGCGCCAGCAGCGTGGGACCCCTAGGAGCTGGCTACACCTTC. It is translated as CASSVGPLGAGYTF.

This chain links TRBV9 with TRBJ1-6; D uncertain. Trimming removed 4 bases from V and 2 bases from J, with 19 bases in between. This CDR3 has 18 residues. The germline V gene has CDR1 SGDLS and CDR2 YYNGEE. CDR3 in amino acids: CASSSRPFGGTYNSPLHF. CDR3 in DNA: TGTGCCAGCAGCTCGAGACCCTTCGGAGGGACCTATAATTCACCCCTCCACTTT.

This sequence joins TRBV5-6 and TRBJ2-7; D is possibly TRBD2 (6 bases). CDR3 length: 13 residues. The V end lost 4 bases, the J end lost 5 bases, and 13 bases lay between the germline ends. The germline CDR1 and CDR2 sequences are SGHDT and YYEEEE. CDR3 nucleotides: TGTGCCAGCAGCCACATGGGGGGTAACGAGCAGTACTTC. Translation: CASSHMGGNEQYF.

This chain uses TRBV10-3 with TRBJ2-1; 8 bases match TRBD1. J gave up 5 bases and V 6 bases, and 12 bases lay outside the gene matches. CDR3 size: 16 residues. From germline, CDR1 is ENHRY and CDR2 SYGVKD. CDR3 protein: CAIRVTGTGKDNEQFF. CDR3 sequence (DNA): TGTGCCATCAGAGTCACCGGGACAGGTAAAGACAATGAGCAGTTCTTC.

The sample holds many counts of this clone. The chain uses TRBV5-1 and TRBJ2-7, with D perhaps matching TRBD2 (6 bases). Trimming took off 1 base at V and 4 bases at J, with 15 bases between the two ends. CDR3 size: 15 residues. Germline lookup yields CDR1 SGHRS and CDR2 YFSETQ. This CDR3 is CASSLQAGRWYEQYF. CDR3 nucleotide sequence: TGCGCCAGCAGCTTGCAGGCAGGGAGGTGGTACGAGCAGTACTTC.

The chain couples TRBV5-5 to TRBJ2-7; D possibly corresponds to TRBD1 (5 bases). The length of the CDR3 is 15 residues. Trimming shortened V by 2 bases and J by 3 bases, and 15 bases separated the two germline ends. Germline lookup yields CDR1 SGHKS and CDR2 YYEKEE (reference sequence). The CDR3 sequence: CASSFPTVEDYEQYF. CDR3 nucleotide sequence: TGTGCCAGCAGCTTCCCGACAGTCGAAGACTACGAGCAGTACTTC.

This chain links TRBV6-5 with TRBJ1-2, with 7 bases lining up with TRBD1. Trimming removed 5 bases from V and 3 bases from J; junction bases left unmatched: 3. The germline V gene encodes CDR1 MNHEY and CDR2 SVGAGI. The CDR3 runs to 13 residues. The CDR3 nucleotides read TGTGCCAGCAGTAAACAGGGGCACTATGGCTACACCTTC. It is translated as CASSKQGHYGYTF.